This T cell receptor (beta chain) is from a study of blood T cell repertoires in COVID-19. At the level of the study: From the United States, Italy and Spain came samples of acute and convalescent COVID-19.

Those enrolled, adults aged about 18 to 89 years, came from about two dozen US areas. Cohorts were based on clinical histories the participants reported. Study processing details: The authors estimated nucleated cell counts from reference gene primer amplification. Only in-frame clones appear in the TCRdb table, and some are missing; sequencing was by immunoSEQ multiplex PCR. V and J calls and clone size are those listed in that table; D and trimming were worked out from the DNA. The profile shows roughly 360,000 clones, roughly 88% of them singletons. With 4 bases removed from V and 4 bases from J, the gap between germline ends came to 6 bases. Germline loops: CDR1 SGHRS, CDR2 YFSETQ. The CDR3 length is 12 residues.

J is TRBJ2-1 and V is TRBV5-1; no firm D call. The receptor was isolated from a woman in her thirties with acute COVID-19. The sample taken for sequencing was PBMCs or T cells enriched from blood (not recorded which). CDR3 DNA: TGCGCCAGCAGCCCCCGGTACAATGAGCAGTTCTTC. Its protein product is CASSPRYNEQFF. Complete variable domain (other parts from reference TRBV5-1 and TRBJ2-1): KAGVTQTPRYLIKTRGQQVTLSCSPISGHRSVSWYQQTPGQGLQFLFEYFSETQRNKGNFPGRFSGRQFSNSRSEMNVSTLELGDSALYLCASSPRYNEQFFGPGTRLTVL.